This TCR beta chain was sequenced during a study of T cell responses to AZD1222 COVID-19 vaccine. Germline-derived CDR1 and CDR2 are SGDLS and YYNGEE. The V gene end was trimmed by 2 bases and the J gene end by 7 bases; junction bases not matched to a gene: 6. The CDR3 totals 14 residues. Using immunoSEQ multiplex PCR, the repertoire was profiled, and TCRdb retains in-frame clones only, with some absent. The sample holds 90,000 to 150,000 clones, more than 75% seen once. Sequenced material: peripheral blood, taken on day 0 of AZD1222 vaccination. This receptor was identified in an adult in good health. The chain recombines TRBV9 with TRBJ2-3, with 8 nucleotides matching TRBD2. The CDR3 coding sequence is TGTGCCAGCAGCGTGCCCAGCGGGGGTAATACGCAGTATTTT. Amino acid sequence: CASSVPSGGNTQYF.